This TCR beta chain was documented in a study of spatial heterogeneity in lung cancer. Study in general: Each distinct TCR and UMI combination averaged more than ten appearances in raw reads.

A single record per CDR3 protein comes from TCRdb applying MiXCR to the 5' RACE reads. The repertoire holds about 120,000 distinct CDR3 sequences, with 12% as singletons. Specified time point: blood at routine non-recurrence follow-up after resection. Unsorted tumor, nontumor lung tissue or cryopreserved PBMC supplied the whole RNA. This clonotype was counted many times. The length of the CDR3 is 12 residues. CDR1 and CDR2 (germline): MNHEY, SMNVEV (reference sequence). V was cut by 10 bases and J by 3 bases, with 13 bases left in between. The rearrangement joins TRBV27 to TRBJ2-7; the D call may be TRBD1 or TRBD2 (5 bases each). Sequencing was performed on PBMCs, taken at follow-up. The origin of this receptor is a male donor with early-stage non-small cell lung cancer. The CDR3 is CAIGAVLYEQYF. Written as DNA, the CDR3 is TGTGCCATCGGGGCTGTACTCTACGAGCAGTACTTC.